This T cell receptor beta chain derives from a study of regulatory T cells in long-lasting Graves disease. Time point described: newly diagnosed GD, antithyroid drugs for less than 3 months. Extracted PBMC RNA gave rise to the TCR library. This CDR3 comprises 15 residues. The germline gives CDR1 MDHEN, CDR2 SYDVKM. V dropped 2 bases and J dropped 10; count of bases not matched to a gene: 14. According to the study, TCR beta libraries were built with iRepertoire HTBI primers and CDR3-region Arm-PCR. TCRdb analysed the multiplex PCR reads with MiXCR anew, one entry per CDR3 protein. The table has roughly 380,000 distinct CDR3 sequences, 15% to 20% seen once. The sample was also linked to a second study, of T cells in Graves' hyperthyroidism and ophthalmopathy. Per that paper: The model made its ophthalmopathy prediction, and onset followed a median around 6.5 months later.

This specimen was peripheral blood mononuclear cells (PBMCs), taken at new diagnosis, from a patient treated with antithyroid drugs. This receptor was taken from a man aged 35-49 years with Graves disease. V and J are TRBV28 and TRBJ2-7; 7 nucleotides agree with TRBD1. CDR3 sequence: CASSLLAGTALLQYF. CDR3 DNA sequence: TGTGCCAGCAGTTTACTTGCAGGGACAGCATTACTACAGTACTTC.